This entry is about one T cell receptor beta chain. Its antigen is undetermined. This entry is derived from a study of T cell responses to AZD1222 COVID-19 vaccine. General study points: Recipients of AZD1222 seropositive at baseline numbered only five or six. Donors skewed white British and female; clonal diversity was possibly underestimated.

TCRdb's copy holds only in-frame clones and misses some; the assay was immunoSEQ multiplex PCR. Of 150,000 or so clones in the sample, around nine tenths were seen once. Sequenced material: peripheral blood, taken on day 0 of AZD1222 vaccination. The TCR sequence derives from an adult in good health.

This chain's CDR3 is CASNPGGLNYGYTF. As DNA, the CDR3 is TGTGCCAGCAACCCCGGAGGCCTAAACTATGGCTACACCTTC. The gene calls are TRBV9 and TRBJ1-2, with D hard to call. CDR3 length: 14 amino acids. Trimming stripped 6 bases from V and 2 bases from J, with 14 bases between. In germline, CDR1 is SGDLS, CDR2 YYNGEE.